Listed here are 28 T cell receptor beta chains from one sample, sequenced in a study of regulatory T cells in long-lasting Graves disease. Construction of the TCR beta libraries employed iRepertoire HTBI primers in conjunction with Arm-PCR of CDR3 regions. MiXCR was run by TCRdb on the multiplex PCR reads, yielding one entry per CDR3 protein. The data contain roughly 440,000 distinct CDR3 sequences, roughly 15% of them seen just once; the ten biggest clones take up 20% to 25%. Time point of the sample: newly diagnosed GD, antithyroid drugs for less than 3 months. PBMCs were the source of the RNA used for TCR sequencing. In addition, the sample was reused for a study of T cells in Graves' hyperthyroidism and ophthalmopathy.

Specimen: peripheral blood mononuclear cells (PBMCs), collected at new diagnosis, from a patient treated with antithyroid drugs. Source of these receptors: a woman aged 18-30 years with Graves disease.

This clonotype was counted ten times or more. The chain recombines TRBV18 with TRBJ2-7; TRBD1 matches at 8 bases. This CDR3 has 15 amino acids. V was clipped by 3 bases and J by 2 bases; unmatched bases: 6. Germline V gene sequence: CDR1 KGHSH, CDR2 LQKENI. CDR3 protein: CASSPEQGETYEQYF. CDR3 nucleotides: TGTGCCAGCTCACCTGAACAGGGGGAAACCTACGAGCAGTACTTC.

V gene TRBV18 combines with J gene TRBJ2-1; D call uncertain. Germline CDR1 reads KGHSH; CDR2 reads LQKENI. The germline V and J ends were trimmed by 3 bases and 8 bases, with 20 bases remaining between them. The CDR3 length is 16 residues. This chain's CDR3 is CASSPSTKAKTDEQFF. The CDR3 DNA follows: TGTGCCAGCTCACCGTCAACGAAGGCCAAAACCGATGAGCAGTTCTTC.

In its sample, this clonotype was seen many times. The chain couples TRBV2 to TRBJ2-1, with D perhaps matching TRBD1 (6 bases). The germline V gene has CDR1 SNHLY and CDR2 FYNNEI. This CDR3 is built from 16 residues. V gave up 6 bases and J gave up 6 bases, with 21 bases separating them. The CDR3 region has the DNA TGTGCCAGCAGAGAGCAAAGCGGACAGATTGGCAATGAGCAGTTCTTC. Amino acid sequence: CASREQSGQIGNEQFF.

This chain joins TRBV30 and TRBJ2-4; D uncertain. Germline CDR1 and CDR2: GTSNPN and SVGIG (reference sequence). The CDR3 sequence is 14 residues long. Trimming stripped 4 bases from V and 1 base from J, with 11 bases between. CDR3 DNA sequence: TGTGCCTGGAATTGGTTGGGGGCCAAAAACATTCAGTACTTC. As protein: CAWNWLGAKNIQYF.

The chain links TRBV27 to TRBJ2-3; possible D gene TRBD1, 6 bases. The V gene's germline CDR1 is MNHEY and CDR2 SMNVEV (reference sequence). This CDR3 has 16 residues. V was cut by 6 bases and J by 1 base, with 17 bases left in between. This chain's CDR3 is CASSQPRGDGTDTQYF. CDR3 nucleotide sequence: TGTGCCAGCAGCCAACCCAGGGGAGATGGCACAGATACGCAGTATTTT.

This chain joins TRBV2 and TRBJ2-7; 8 nucleotides agree with TRBD1. This CDR3 region has 14 residues. The V segment lost 6 bases and the J segment 2 bases; nucleotides outside the gene matches: 6. From germline, CDR1 is SNHLY and CDR2 FYNNEI. This CDR3 reads CASSGQGLTYEQYF. The CDR3 DNA follows: TGTGCCAGCAGCGGACAGGGTCTTACCTACGAGCAGTACTTC.

This clonotype occurred many times. The genes are TRBV11-2 and TRBJ1-5; D uncertain. V gave up 3 bases and J gave up 3 bases, with 12 bases separating them. Germline CDR1 and CDR2: SGHAT and FQNNGV. The CDR3 runs to 15 residues. The CDR3 DNA is TGTGCCAGCAGCTTTCGCGACGGATTCAATCAGCCCCAGCATTTT. Its protein product is CASSFRDGFNQPQHF.

A remark on this clonotype: With a much larger clone just one base away, this may be a read error. The chain combines TRBV7-2 with TRBJ2-1; 9 bases align to TRBD1. The germline CDR1 and CDR2 sequences are SGHTA and FQGNSA. The CDR3 runs to 14 residues. V gave up 4 bases and J gave up 10 bases; unmatched junction bases: 8. The CDR3 coding sequence is TGTGCCAGCAGCTGGACAGGGGCGGGATACGAGCAGTTCTTC. Amino acid sequence: CASSWTGAGYEQFF.

The table lists this clonotype with many counts. The J gene is TRBJ2-3, the V gene TRBV5-1; tentative D call: TRBD2 (6 bases). The germline CDR1 and CDR2 sequences are SGHRS and YFSETQ. The CDR3 is 15 amino acids. Trimming cost V 0 bases and J 2 bases, with 10 bases left between them. The CDR3, as DNA: TGCGCCAGCAGCTTGGTTAGCGGTCCCACAGATACGCAGTATTTT. Its protein product is CASSLVSGPTDTQYF.

The sample holds one count of this clonotype. The likely explanation is a read error, given a far larger clone one base away. The chain is built from TRBV20-1 and TRBJ2-1; TRBD1 matches at 8 bases. The CDR3 spans 16 residues. Germline V gene lookup returns CDR1 DFQATT and CDR2 SNEGSKA (reference sequence). CDR3 amino acids: CSAREGPRGHADTQCF. In DNA form, the CDR3 reads TGCAGTGCTAGAGAAGGCCCCAGGGGGCATGCAGATACGCAGTGTTTT.

Ten or more counts support this clonotype. The chain joins TRBV30 to TRBJ2-7; D gene ambiguous. The germline gives CDR1 GTSNPN, CDR2 SVGIG (reference sequence). Trimming took off 4 bases at V and 0 bases at J, with 7 bases between the two ends. The CDR3 spans 12 residues. CDR3 region: CAWKGGSYEQYF. In nucleotides, the CDR3 is TGTGCCTGGAAGGGCGGCTCCTACGAGCAGTACTTC.

This clonotype was detected many times. V gene TRBV28 combines with J gene TRBJ2-5, with D possibly being TRBD1 (7 bases). CDR1 and CDR2 (germline): MDHEN, SYDVKM. The CDR3 sequence is 19 residues long. V was cut by 4 bases and J by 4 bases, with 28 bases left in between. This CDR3 reads CASSSYSHRRQGLAETQYF. The CDR3 region has the DNA TGTGCCAGCAGTTCCTACTCACACAGGCGACAGGGACTGGCAGAGACCCAGTACTTC.

This clonotype was counted many times. This chain connects TRBV7-2 to TRBJ2-7, with TRBD2 identical over 13 bases. In germline, CDR1 is SGHTA, CDR2 FQGNSA. Trimming cost V 1 base and J 2 bases; bases outside gene matches: 8. This CDR3 region has 18 residues. The CDR3 DNA follows: TGTGCCAGCAGCTTAGTTGGGACTAGCGGGATCGGAGCCTACGAGCAGTACTTC. Amino acid sequence: CASSLVGTSGIGAYEQYF. Full variable domain (remainder filled in from reference TRBV7-2 and TRBJ2-7): GAGVSQSPSNKVTEKGKDVELRCDPISGHTALYWYRQSLGQGLEFLIYFQGNSAPDKSGLPSDRFSAERTGGSVSTLTIQRTQQEDSAVYLCASSLVGTSGIGAYEQYFGPGTRLTVT.

This clonotype showed up many times. The chain employs TRBV20-1 and TRBJ1-2, with 10 bases lining up with TRBD1. The CDR3 is 16 residues long. The J segment lost 0 bases and the V segment lost 4 bases, leaving 8 bases of the junction unmatched. CDR1 and CDR2 from the germline V gene are DFQATT and SNEGSKA (reference sequence). CDR3 DNA: TGCAGTGCTACCTTTGGGGACAGGGGACCTAACTATGGCTACACCTTC. The encoded protein is CSATFGDRGPNYGYTF.

This clonotype was counted only a few times. V and J are TRBV9 and TRBJ2-5; D is unclear. This CDR3 has 15 residues. Germline lookup yields CDR1 SGDLS and CDR2 YYNGEE. V lost 1 base to trimming and J lost 5 bases, with 15 bases between them. CDR3 in amino acids: CASSVYNSGSETQYF. The CDR3 DNA reads as TGTGCCAGCAGCGTATACAACTCCGGTTCGGAGACCCAGTACTTC. The full variable domain, in which reference TRBV9 and TRBJ2-5 provide the parts outside the CDR3, is DSGVTQTPKHLITATGQRVTLRCSPRSGDLSVYWYQQSLDQGLQFLIQYYNGEERAKGNILERFSAQQFPDLHSELNLSSLELGDSALYFCASSVYNSGSETQYFGPGTRLLVL.

This clonotype was observed a few times. The chain couples TRBV4-1 to TRBJ2-3; D may be TRBD1 or TRBD2 (6 bases each). Germline values: CDR1 MGHRA, CDR2 YSYEKL. The CDR3 is 15 residues long. The V end lost 0 bases, the J end lost 3 bases, and 10 bases lay between the germline ends. The CDR3 is CASSQEGGLTDTQYF. The CDR3 DNA reads as TGCGCCAGCAGCCAAGAAGGGGGGCTGACAGATACGCAGTATTTT.

The rearrangement links TRBV9 to TRBJ2-1, with 7 bases that match TRBD1. The J call may be in error: the DNA end matches TRBJ2-7 better. The CDR3 extends over 14 amino acids. Germline loops: CDR1 SGDLS, CDR2 YYNGEE. The CDR3 is CASSPGGFGNEQYF. The CDR3 DNA reads TGTGCCAGCAGCCCAGGGGGTTTCGGCAATGAGCAGTACTTC.

This chain joins TRBV18 and TRBJ2-7; 7 positions agree with TRBD2. CDR1 KGHSH and CDR2 LQKENI come from the germline V gene. The CDR3 consists of 14 residues. The J segment lost 3 bases and the V segment lost 4 bases, leaving 6 bases of the junction unmatched. CDR3 nucleotides: TGTGCCAGCTCACGGACTAGTTTTTTCTACGAGCAGTACTTC. Protein: CASSRTSFFYEQYF.

The sample holds many counts of this clonotype. The chain uses TRBV5-1 and TRBJ2-7; TRBD2 aligns across 9 bases. The CDR3 spans 15 residues. The trim removed 0 bases at V and 3 bases at J, leaving 4 bases unmatched. Per germline, CDR1 SGHRS and CDR2 YFSETQ. Written as DNA, the CDR3 is TGCGCCAGCAGCTTGGCCGCGACTAGCGGCTACGAGCAGTACTTC. This encodes CASSLAATSGYEQYF. Supplemented by reference TRBV5-1 and TRBJ2-7, the full variable domain reads KAGVTQTPRYLIKTRGQQVTLSCSPISGHRSVSWYQQTPGQGLQFLFEYFSETQRNKGNFPGRFSGRQFSNSRSEMNVSTLELGDSALYLCASSLAATSGYEQYFGPGTRLTVT.

Notes on this clonotype: This may be a read error: a much more frequent sequence differs by one nucleotide. V gene TRBV20-1 combines with J gene TRBJ2-1; 8 bases line up with TRBD1. This CDR3 contains 13 residues. CDR1 and CDR2 (germline): DFQATT, SNEGSKA (reference sequence). With V trimmed by 6 bases and J by 13 bases, 14 bases remained unmatched. The CDR3 bases are TGCAGTGCCAGGGGGCTAGCCAAAAACATTCAGTTCTTC. As protein: CSARGLAKNIQFF.

This clonotype has ten or more counts. The rearrangement uses TRBV28 and TRBJ2-6, with D perhaps matching TRBD1 (5 bases). The V end was cut by 6 bases, the J end by 0 bases, with 15 bases between. The germline V gene encodes CDR1 MDHEN and CDR2 SYDVKM. The CDR3 is 17 residues long. The CDR3 region has the DNA TGTGCCAGCAGCACGTCGTGGGGCTTCTCTGGGGCCAACGTCCTGACTTTC. Translation: CASSTSWGFSGANVLTF.

This clonotype was recorded a few times. The rearrangement uses TRBV20-1 and TRBJ1-2; 8 bases line up with TRBD1. The V and J ends lost 6 bases and 3 bases, in that order; junction bases with no gene match: 6. Germline V gene data show CDR1 as DFQATT and CDR2 as SNEGSKA (reference sequence). This CDR3 spans 13 amino acids. The CDR3 sequence: CSAIPGQDYGYTF. CDR3 DNA: TGCAGTGCAATCCCGGGACAGGACTATGGCTACACCTTC.

The rearrangement joins TRBV5-1 to TRBJ2-5; D is undetermined. The CDR3 has 17 residues. Germline V gene data show CDR1 as SGHRS and CDR2 as YFSETQ. V lost 0 bases to trimming and J lost 0 bases, with 15 bases between them. CDR3 nucleotides: TGCGCCAGCAGCTTGGTGGCAGCGCGACCTAACCAAGAGACCCAGTACTTC. Amino acids: CASSLVAARPNQETQYF.

This clonotype occurred a few times. A much larger clone lies one base from this, so it may be a read error. CDR3 residues: CASSFLAGGDEQCF. For the CDR3, the DNA is TGTGCCAGCAGTTTTTTGGCGGGAGGCGACGAGCAGTGCTTC. The gene calls are TRBV12-3 or TRBV12-4 and TRBJ2-7; 8 positions agree with TRBD2. This CDR3 has 14 residues.

A few counts support this clonotype. The CDR3 nucleotides read TGTGCCAGCAGAGTCAATAGCGGGAAAAATCCAGATACGCAGTATTTT. This encodes CASRVNSGKNPDTQYF. The V call is TRBV13, the J call TRBJ2-3; 8 bases are a match to TRBD2. The germline V gene encodes CDR1 PRHDT and CDR2 FYEKMQ (reference sequence). This CDR3 has 16 residues. Trimming cost V 6 bases and J 4 bases; bases outside gene matches: 12. The complete variable domain, with remaining parts taken from reference TRBV13 and TRBJ2-3, reads AAGVIQSPRHLIKEKRETATLKCYPIPRHDTVYWYQQGPGQDPQFLISFYEKMQSDKGSIPDRFSAQQFSDYHSELNMSSLELGDSALYFCASRVNSGKNPDTQYFGPGTRLTVL.

The table lists this clonotype with a few counts. The chain has TRBV7-2 and TRBJ1-1; 7 nucleotides line up with TRBD1. Trimming removed 6 bases from V and 0 bases from J; junction bases left unmatched: 7. Germline V lookup: CDR1 SGHTA, CDR2 FQGNSA. The CDR3 runs to 15 residues. DNA for the CDR3: TGTGCCAGCAGACCGGGACAGCGTATGAACACTGAAGCTTTCTTT. Translating it yields CASRPGQRMNTEAFF.

The genes are TRBV6-5 and TRBJ1-5, with TRBD1 matching over 7 bases. Looked up from germline, CDR1 is MNHEY and CDR2 is SVGAGI. Trimming at V came to 2 bases and at J to 2 bases, leaving 3 bases not matched to a gene. The CDR3 runs to 15 residues. CDR3 loop: CASSYRGHGNQPQHF. DNA of the CDR3: TGTGCCAGCAGTTACAGGGGGCATGGCAATCAGCCCCAGCATTTT.

V is TRBV5-6 and J is TRBJ1-5; possibly TRBD1 for D (6 bases). With 0 bases removed from V and 5 bases from J, the gap between germline ends came to 15 bases. Germline V gene sequence: CDR1 SGHDT, CDR2 YYEEEE. The CDR3 consists of 16 residues. CDR3 protein: CASSLAGGAGHQPQHF. DNA for the CDR3: TGTGCCAGCAGCTTGGCCGGGGGGGCAGGCCATCAGCCCCAGCATTTT.